The T cell receptor beta chain under discussion was sequenced for a study of shared T cell receptors in the human thymus. Data came from immunoSEQ multiplex PCR; TCRdb stores just in-frame clones and leaves some out. This sample has some 700,000 clones; around 87% occur once, and the top ten carry 0.008% to 0.011%. The germline V gene encodes CDR1 MGHDK and CDR2 SYGVNS. The CDR3 is 16 residues long. V dropped 3 bases and J dropped 3 bases, with 15 bases sitting between them. The same specimen was also included in a second study, on human thymus T cells.

Material for sequencing was thymocytes. This receptor was taken from a boy less than two years old with a congenital heart defect. This chain uses TRBV25-1 with TRBJ1-5, with unresolved D. CDR3 loop: CASSDAWHSFNQPQHF. The CDR3 DNA sequence: TGTGCCAGCAGTGACGCGTGGCACAGTTTCAATCAGCCCCAGCATTTT.